This TCR beta chain was documented in a study of OX40 agonist ivuxolimab in advanced cancers. Study summary: The study gave patients intravenous ivuxolimab at 0.01 to 10 mg/kg every 2 weeks.

Profiling relied on immunoSEQ multiplex PCR, and the TCRdb table lists in-frame clones only, not all of them. The sample yields some 70,000 clones, more than 75% seen once. This clone was picked up a small number of times. Blood sampling took place at baseline, cycle 4 day 1, and cycle 7 day 1. The CDR3 runs to 14 residues. Germline lookup yields CDR1 LNHNV and CDR2 YYDKDF (reference sequence). Losses at the gene ends were 0 bases for V and 7 bases for J; bases not matched to a gene: 5. The chain uses TRBV15 and TRBJ2-5; TRBD2 agrees at 7 bases. This specimen was CD4+ or CD8+ T cells sorted from blood, taken in a trial of the OX40 agonist ivuxolimab. The TCR originated in an adult with an advanced solid tumor such as melanoma, head and neck, liver or kidney cancer. Here the CDR3 reads CATSRDRASGTQYF. The CDR3 nucleotides are TGTGCCACCAGCAGAGATCGGGCTAGCGGGACCCAGTACTTC.